This TCR beta chain was obtained from a study of OX40 agonist ivuxolimab in advanced cancers. The protocol was immunoSEQ multiplex PCR, while the TCRdb copy is restricted to in-frame clones and leaves out a portion. The sample consists of over 5,000 clones, roughly 64% of them appearing once. CDR1 is MGHRA and CDR2 is YSYEKL in the germline V gene. V shed 1 base and J shed 6 bases, with 18 bases lying between them. This CDR3 region has 17 residues. J is TRBJ2-2 and V is TRBV4-1; maybe TRBD2 (7 bases). The material sequenced was CD4+ or CD8+ T cells sorted from blood, taken in a trial of the OX40 agonist ivuxolimab. The receptor's source is an adult with an advanced solid tumor such as melanoma, head and neck, liver or kidney cancer. The CDR3 DNA follows: TGCGCCAGCAGCCAAGTGCCGGGGGGCTACACCTCCGGGGAGCTGTTTTTT. This gives the protein CASSQVPGGYTSGELFF.